The 22 T cell receptor beta chains below all came from one sample that was sequenced in a study of metastatic and nonmetastatic thyroid tumors. MiXCR re-clonotyped the PCR reads for TCRdb. The sample lists under 45,000 clones; about a sixth were seen once. No patient had received any treatment before thyroid surgery. Input material: tumor tissue. All receptors come from a female donor with papillary thyroid cancer or a benign thyroid nodule (not recorded which). Some clones in this sample may be carry-over from other donors' samples.

Many counts were recorded for this clone. This chain connects TRBV2 to TRBJ2-5; no definite D call. CDR3 length equals 11 residues. The V and J ends lost 4 bases and 5 bases respectively, with 5 bases between them. In germline, CDR1 is SNHLY, CDR2 FYNNEI. CDR3 protein: CASSGPETQYF. The CDR3 DNA sequence: TGTGCCAGCAGTGGTCCGGAGACCCAGTACTTC.

The DNA for the CDR3 is TGTGCCAGCAGCCCCAGGGGCGGGAGCTCCTACGAGCAGTACTTC. Encoded protein: CASSPRGGSSYEQYF. The chain combines TRBV7-9 with TRBJ2-7, with D possibly matching TRBD2 (7 bases). The germline V and J ends were trimmed by 5 bases and 0 bases, with 14 bases remaining between them. The CDR3 sequence is 15 residues long. CDR1 is SEHNR, CDR2 FQNEAQ, per germline (reference sequence).

Points on this clone: A junction end diverges from the germline sequence, so it may reflect a read error. The chain employs TRBV5-5 and TRBJ2-7; 8 nucleotides line up with TRBD1. This CDR3 has 12 residues. CDR1 is SGHKS, CDR2 YYEKEE, per germline (reference sequence). CDR3 DNA: TGTGCCAGCATCTTGGCCCTGACAGGGGAATACTTC. Translated, it gives CASILALTGEYF.

This clone was recorded at least ten times. The CDR3 is CASSHLGAGDYEQYF. The CDR3 bases are TGCGCCAGCAGCCACTTAGGAGCGGGGGACTACGAGCAGTACTTC. This chain joins TRBV5-1 and TRBJ2-7; 8 bases match TRBD2. The germline CDR1 and CDR2 sequences are SGHRS and YFSETQ. V shed 4 bases, J shed 3 bases, and the junction held 9 bases outside the gene matches. The length of the CDR3 is 15 residues.

This clone was observed many times. This chain uses TRBV5-1 with TRBJ2-3; 7 bases line up with TRBD1. The V and J ends lost 4 bases and 2 bases, in that order; junction bases with no gene match: 1. Germline V gives CDR1 SGHRS, CDR2 YFSETQ. The CDR3 is 13 residues long. Here the CDR3 DNA reads TGCGCCAGCAGCCAGGGGGTCACAGATACGCAGTATTTT. Translation gives CASSQGVTDTQYF.

Note on this clone: This may stem from a read error, because a much larger clone lies one nucleotide away. Other DNA sequences in this specimen translate into the identical CDR3. The V call is TRBV10-3, the J call TRBJ2-1, with D possibly TRBD1 on 5 matching bases. In germline, CDR1 is ENHRY, CDR2 SYGVKD. V dropped 2 bases and J dropped 7 bases, with 9 bases sitting between them. The CDR3 length is 13 residues. CDR3 nucleotide sequence: TGTGCCATCAGTGAGGTAAGGGGAAATGAGCAGTTCTTC. This sequence encodes CAISEVRGNEQFF.

The table lists this clone with many counts. The chain is built from TRBV12-3 or TRBV12-4 and TRBJ2-4; TRBD1 is a possible D gene (5 bases). This CDR3 region has 14 residues. Trimming took off 0 bases at V and 7 bases at J, with 10 bases between the two ends. CDR3 bases: TGTGCCAGCAGTTTAGCGCAGGGTCAGAACATTCAGTACTTC. Amino acids: CASSLAQGQNIQYF.

The rearrangement uses TRBV11-2 and TRBJ2-2; 15 bases agree with TRBD2. Per the germline V gene, CDR1 is SGHAT and CDR2 is FQNNGV. The CDR3 extends over 19 amino acids. The junction had 11 bases not matched to a gene; V was cut back by 3 bases and J by 6 bases. DNA for the CDR3: TGTGCCAGCAGCTTGAGGACTAGCGGGAGGGCCCTCCGTCCCGGGGAGCTGTTTTTT. This encodes CASSLRTSGRALRPGELFF.

This clone was found many times. The chain joins TRBV5-1 to TRBJ2-7, with unresolved D. V was trimmed by 3 bases and J by 0 bases, leaving 13 bases between them. CDR3 length: 15 amino acids. The germline V gene has CDR1 SGHRS and CDR2 YFSETQ. The CDR3 loop reads CASSSTGGSSYEQYF. The CDR3 DNA follows: TGCGCCAGCAGCTCAACGGGCGGAAGCTCCTACGAGCAGTACTTC.

This clone occurred many times. The V gene is TRBV27, the J gene TRBJ2-2; D is unresolved. This CDR3 has 11 amino acids. Trimming removed 9 bases at V and 6 bases at J, with 8 bases between. The V gene's germline CDR1 is MNHEY and CDR2 SMNVEV (reference sequence). The CDR3 nucleotides are TGTGCCAGTCCCCAGGCCGGGGAGCTGTTTTTT. This encodes CASPQAGELFF.

The chain recombines TRBV4-1 with TRBJ2-7; D possibly matches TRBD1 or TRBD2 (6 bases each). Trimming left V 6 bases short and J 1 base short, with 13 bases between. The CDR3 is 14 residues long. Germline CDR1 is MGHRA and CDR2 is YSYEKL. The CDR3 is CASSQQGGSYEQYF. CDR3 coding DNA: TGCGCCAGCAGTCAACAAGGGGGGTCCTACGAGCAGTACTTC.

In its sample, this clone was seen many times. The chain is built from TRBV5-1 and TRBJ2-1; the D call may be TRBD1 or TRBD2 (5 bases each). This CDR3 is built from 16 residues. Germline CDR1 SGHRS, CDR2 YFSETQ. Trimming shortened V by 4 bases and J by 2 bases, and 16 bases separated the two germline ends. The CDR3 loop is CASSIQGTGAYNEQFF. CDR3 in DNA: TGCGCCAGCAGCATCCAAGGGACCGGAGCCTACAATGAGCAGTTCTTC. The complete variable domain, with remaining parts taken from reference TRBV5-1 and TRBJ2-1, reads KAGVTQTPRYLIKTRGQQVTLSCSPISGHRSVSWYQQTPGQGLQFLFEYFSETQRNKGNFPGRFSGRQFSNSRSEMNVSTLELGDSALYLCASSIQGTGAYNEQFFGPGTRLTVL.

This clone was seen ten or more times. The chain joins TRBV19 to TRBJ2-1; 12 bases line up with TRBD2. V lost 5 bases, J lost 6 bases, and 8 bases stayed unmatched. The CDR3 runs 16 residues. CDR1 and CDR2 (germline): LNHDA, SQIVND (reference sequence). CDR3 residues: CASSLSTSGSSNEQFF. Written as DNA, the CDR3 is TGTGCCAGTAGTCTATCGACTAGCGGGAGTTCCAATGAGCAGTTCTTC.

Comment on this clone: One end of the junction is discordant with germline, which a read error may explain. The CDR3 reads CASSLSWGHGSEQFF. In DNA form, the CDR3 reads TGTGCTAGCAGCTTATCTTGGGGACATGGGAGTGAGCAGTTCTTC. This chain uses TRBV7-7 with TRBJ2-1; maybe TRBD1 (6 bases). CDR1 is SSHAT, CDR2 FNYEAQ, per germline (reference sequence). This CDR3 is built from 15 residues.

This clone was counted ten times or more. J is TRBJ2-5 and V is TRBV20-1; possible D gene TRBD1, 7 bases. This CDR3 has 14 amino acids. Trimming pared 3 bases from V and 2 bases from J, leaving 13 bases between. Germline assignment: CDR1 DFQATT and CDR2 SNEGSKA (reference sequence). The CDR3 region is CSASRGTAQETQYF. CDR3 nucleotide sequence: TGCAGTGCTAGCCGGGGGACAGCTCAAGAGACCCAGTACTTC.

The rearrangement uses TRBV11-2 and TRBJ2-5, with D perhaps TRBD1 (6 bases). CDR1 is SGHAT and CDR2 is FQNNGV in the germline V gene. V shed 5 bases and J shed 2 bases, with 21 bases lying between them. The CDR3 is 17 amino acids. The CDR3 loop reads CASSGPGQLVGQETQYF. CDR3 coding DNA: TGTGCCAGCAGCGGACCTGGACAGTTAGTGGGTCAAGAGACCCAGTACTTC. Combining the CDR3 with reference TRBV11-2 and TRBJ2-5 gives the whole variable domain EAGVAQSPRYKIIEKRQSVAFWCNPISGHATLYWYQQILGQGPKLLIQFQNNGVVDDSQLPKDRFSAERLKGVDSTLKIQPAKLEDSAVYLCASSGPGQLVGQETQYFGPGTRLLVL.

This clone was seen ten or more times. The same CDR3 also results from other DNA sequences found in this sample. V and J are TRBV19 and TRBJ2-4; TRBD1 is a possible D gene (6 bases). CDR1 is LNHDA, CDR2 SQIVND, per germline (reference sequence). The CDR3 is 15 amino acids. Deletions cut 5 bases from V and 6 bases from J, with 17 bases between. The CDR3: CASSRSGERGNIQYF. CDR3 DNA: TGTGCCAGTAGTCGATCAGGGGAAAGGGGAAACATTCAGTACTTC.

This clone was seen more than once but under ten times. V usage is TRBV7-6 and J usage is TRBJ2-7, with TRBD2 matching over 13 bases. V lost 1 base to trimming and J lost 2 bases; unmatched junction nucleotides: 11. The CDR3 loop spans 19 amino acids. The germline CDR1 and CDR2 sequences are SGHVS and FNYEAQ. CDR3 sequence (DNA): TGTGCCAGCAGCTTAGGACCTCCGCCGGGACTAGCGGGGACCTACGAGCAGTACTTC. Translating it yields CASSLGPPPGLAGTYEQYF.

In its sample, this clone was seen many times. This may come from a read error, since a much larger clone is one base off. This chain uses TRBV20-1 with TRBJ2-2; maybe TRBD1 (6 bases). The germline gives CDR1 DFQATT, CDR2 SNEGSKA (reference sequence). The CDR3 extends over 14 amino acids. The CDR3 reads CSASGTQNTGELSF. In DNA form, the CDR3 reads TGCAGTGCATCCGGGACACAGAACACCGGGGAGCTGTCTTTT.

A word on this clone: A much larger clone lies a single base off, so this may be a read error. This chain connects TRBV20-1 to TRBJ2-1; D unresolved. Germline values: CDR1 DFQATT, CDR2 SNEGSKA (reference sequence). This CDR3 is 11 amino acids long. CDR3 sequence reads: CSVQAPNEQSF. The CDR3 region has the DNA TGCAGTGTTCAGGCTCCCAATGAGCAGTCCTTC.

The table lists this clone with many counts. The chain links TRBV20-1 to TRBJ2-3; 8 positions match TRBD1. With V trimmed by 3 bases and J by 6 bases, 11 bases remained unmatched. Germline lookup yields CDR1 DFQATT and CDR2 SNEGSKA (reference sequence). The CDR3 runs 15 residues. CDR3 in DNA: TGCAGTGCTAGTTCGAGGCAGGGGGCTTCCGATACGCAGTATTTT. It yields the protein CSASSRQGASDTQYF.

This clone was counted ten times or more. The V and J genes are TRBV15 and TRBJ2-3; D gene uncertain. Germline V lookup: CDR1 LNHNV, CDR2 YYDKDF (reference sequence). V was clipped by 9 bases and J by 5 bases, with 9 bases between them. The CDR3 has 11 amino acids. The CDR3 DNA follows: TGTGCCACGCGAAGCCTAGATACGCAGTATTTT. Its translation is CATRSLDTQYF.